The source of this TCR beta chain is a study of T cell responses to AZD1222 COVID-19 vaccine. Findings and caveats of the study: Spike-specific TCR breadth and depth grew following two AZD1222 doses.

The protocol was immunoSEQ multiplex PCR, while the TCRdb copy is restricted to in-frame clones and leaves out a portion. The data show tens of thousands of clones, more than 85% seen once. With 5 bases clipped from V and 1 base from J, the junction kept 8 bases outside the gene matches. Germline-derived CDR1 and CDR2 are SGHTA and FQGNSA. CDR3 size: 18 residues. About this clone: As yet, its antigen is unknown.

The source is an adult in good health. The source was peripheral blood, collected on day 0 of AZD1222 vaccination. V gene TRBV7-2 combines with J gene TRBJ2-2; 12 bases are shared with TRBD2. In DNA form, the CDR3 reads TGTGCCAGCAGCCCCCGACTAGCGGGGGCCTGGAACACCGGGGAGCTGTTTTTT. Amino acid sequence: CASSPRLAGAWNTGELFF.